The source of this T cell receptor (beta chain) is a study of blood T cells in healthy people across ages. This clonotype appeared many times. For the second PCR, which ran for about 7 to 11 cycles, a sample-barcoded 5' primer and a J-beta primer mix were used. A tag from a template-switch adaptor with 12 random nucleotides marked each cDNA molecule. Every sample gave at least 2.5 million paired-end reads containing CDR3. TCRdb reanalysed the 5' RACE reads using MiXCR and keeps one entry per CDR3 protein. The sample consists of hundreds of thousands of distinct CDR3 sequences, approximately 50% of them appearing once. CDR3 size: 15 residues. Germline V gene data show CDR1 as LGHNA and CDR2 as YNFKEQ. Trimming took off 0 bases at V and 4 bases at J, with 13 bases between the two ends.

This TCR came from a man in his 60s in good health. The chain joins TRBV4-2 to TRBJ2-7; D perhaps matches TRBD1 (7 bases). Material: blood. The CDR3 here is CASSQDGGTVYEQYF. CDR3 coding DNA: TGTGCCAGCAGCCAAGATGGGGGGACAGTATACGAGCAGTACTTC.